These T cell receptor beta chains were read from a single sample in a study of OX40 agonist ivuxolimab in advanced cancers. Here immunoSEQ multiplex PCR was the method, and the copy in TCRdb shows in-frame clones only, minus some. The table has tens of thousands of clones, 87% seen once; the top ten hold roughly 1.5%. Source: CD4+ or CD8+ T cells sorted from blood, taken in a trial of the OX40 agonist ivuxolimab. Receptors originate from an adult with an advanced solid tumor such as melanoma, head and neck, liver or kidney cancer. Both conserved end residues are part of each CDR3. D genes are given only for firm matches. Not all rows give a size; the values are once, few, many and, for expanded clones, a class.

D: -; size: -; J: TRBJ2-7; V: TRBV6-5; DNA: TGTGCCAGCAGTTACTCCCCGGGAATAACCGAGCAGTACTTC; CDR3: CASSYSPGITEQYF
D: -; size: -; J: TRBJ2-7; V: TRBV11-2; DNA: TGTGCCAGCAGTTTAAATACGGGAGCTTCCTACGAGCAGTACTTC; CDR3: CASSLNTGASYEQYF
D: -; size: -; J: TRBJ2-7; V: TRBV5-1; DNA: TGCGCCAGCAGCTTGGAGGGGGTAATAAACTCCTACGAGCAGTACTTC; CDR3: CASSLEGVINSYEQYF
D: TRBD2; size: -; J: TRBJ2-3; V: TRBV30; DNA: TGTGCCTGGAGTAGCGGGGGAGCACCTAGCACAGATACGCAGTATTTT; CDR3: CAWSSGGAPSTDTQYF
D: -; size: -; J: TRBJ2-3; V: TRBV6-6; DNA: TGTGCCAGCAGTTGTCGTGGCAAAGGGTGCACAGATACGCAGTATTTT; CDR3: CASSCRGKGCTDTQYF
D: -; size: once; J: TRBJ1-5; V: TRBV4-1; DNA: TGCGCCAGCAGCCAAGCTTGGGGGGCGGGGGCCAACAATCAGCCCCAGCATTTT; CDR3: CASSQAWGAGANNQPQHF
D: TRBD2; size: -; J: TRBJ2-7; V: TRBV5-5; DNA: TGTGCCAGCAGCGCGGGAGTCAACTCCTACGAGCAGTACTTC; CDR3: CASSAGVNSYEQYF
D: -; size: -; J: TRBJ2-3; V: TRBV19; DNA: TGTGCCAGTAGTCCCCAGGGGACAGATACGCAGTATTTT; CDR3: CASSPQGTDTQYF
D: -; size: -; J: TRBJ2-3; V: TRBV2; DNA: TGTGCCAGCAGGGGGGGGGACATAAGCACAGATACGCAGTATTTT; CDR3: CASRGGDISTDTQYF
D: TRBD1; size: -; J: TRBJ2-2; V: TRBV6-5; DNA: TGTGCCAGCAGTTGGACAGGGCTGTCCGGGGAGCTGTTTTTT; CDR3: CASSWTGLSGELFF
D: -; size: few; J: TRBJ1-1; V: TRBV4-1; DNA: TGCGCCAGCAGGCCCAGGGAGGTCACTGAAGCTTTCTTT; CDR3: CASRPREVTEAFF
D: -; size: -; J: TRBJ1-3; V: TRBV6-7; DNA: TGTGCCAGCAGTTACGGGGTTGGTCGTCACTCTGGAAACACCATATATTTT; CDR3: CASSYGVGRHSGNTIYF
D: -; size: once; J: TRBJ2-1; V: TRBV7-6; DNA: TGTGCCAGCAGCTTAGACCCGGACGGACACTCCTCCCACAATGAGCAGTTCTTC; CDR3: CASSLDPDGHSSHNEQFF
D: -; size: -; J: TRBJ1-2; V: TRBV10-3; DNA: TGTGCCATCAGTGGGAACGAGGGGGGTGGAGGCTACACCTTC; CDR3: CAISGNEGGGGYTF
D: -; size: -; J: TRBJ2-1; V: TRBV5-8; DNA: TGTGCCAGCAGCATTAGACGGTTCTCCTACAATGAGCAGTTCTTC; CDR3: CASSIRRFSYNEQFF
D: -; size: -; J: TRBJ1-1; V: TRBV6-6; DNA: TGTGCCAGCAGCCGGGGGGACACTGAAGCTTTCTTT; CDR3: CASSRGDTEAFF
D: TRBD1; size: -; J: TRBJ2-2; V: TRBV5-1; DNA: TGCGCCAGCAGCTTGGGGGCAGGGGGAACCGGGGAGCTGTTTTTT; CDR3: CASSLGAGGTGELFF
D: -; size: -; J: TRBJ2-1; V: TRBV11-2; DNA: TGTGCCAGCAGCTTAGACAGGGGCAGCTACAATGAGCAGTTCTTC; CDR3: CASSLDRGSYNEQFF
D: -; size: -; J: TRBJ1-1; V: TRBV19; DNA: TGTGCCAGCCGTTATACCATGAACACTGAAGCTTTCTTT; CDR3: CASRYTMNTEAFF
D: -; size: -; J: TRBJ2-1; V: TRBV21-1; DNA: TGTGCCAGCAGCAAAGGGTATGGGACTACCCTTATAAGTGAGCAGTTCTTC; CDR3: CASSKGYGTTLISEQFF
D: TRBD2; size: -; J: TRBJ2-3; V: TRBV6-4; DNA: TGTGCCAGCAGTGTACAGCGGGGGGGCCCAGATACGCAGTATTTT; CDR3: CASSVQRGGPDTQYF
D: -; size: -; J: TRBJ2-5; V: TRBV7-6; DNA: TGTGCCAGCAGCTTAGCAAGGGGGAGGGAGACCCAGTACTTC; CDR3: CASSLARGRETQYF
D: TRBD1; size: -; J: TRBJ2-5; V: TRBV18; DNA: TGTGCCAGCTCAGGGGACAGTCAAGAGACCCAGTACTTC; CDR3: CASSGDSQETQYF
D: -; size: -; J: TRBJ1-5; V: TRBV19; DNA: TGTGCCAGTAGTATGGACAGAGATCAGCCCCAGCATTTT; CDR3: CASSMDRDQPQHF
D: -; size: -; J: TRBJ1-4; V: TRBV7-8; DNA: TGTGCCAGCAGCTTGTCTCATAATGAAAAACTGTTTTTT; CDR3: CASSLSHNEKLFF
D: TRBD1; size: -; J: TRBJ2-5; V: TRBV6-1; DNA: TGTGCCAGCAGTAGGGACAGGGGGGAGACCCAGTACTTC; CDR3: CASSRDRGETQYF
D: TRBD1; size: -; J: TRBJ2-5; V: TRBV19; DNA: TGTGCCACCCCGGGACAGGGGTTCCAAGAGACCCAGTACTTC; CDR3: CATPGQGFQETQYF
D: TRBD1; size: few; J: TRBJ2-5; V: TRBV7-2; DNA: TGTGCCAGCAGCACAACAGGGGGCAACCAAGAGACCCAGTACTTC; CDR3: CASSTTGGNQETQYF
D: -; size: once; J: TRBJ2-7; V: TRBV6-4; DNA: TGTGCCAGCAGAGCCTCGCCGGGCTGGGAGCAGTACTTC; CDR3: CASRASPGWEQYF
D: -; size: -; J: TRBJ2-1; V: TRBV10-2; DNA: TGCGCCAGCAGTGACGTATTCGGGACCCACGAGGGCAATGAGCAGTTCTTC; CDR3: CASSDVFGTHEGNEQFF